The 7 T cell receptor beta chains in this list originate from one sample, sequenced in a study of human T cells and chemical hapten exposure. One entry per CDR3 protein, called by TCRdb with MiXCR from the RACE reads. The repertoire holds some 200,000 distinct CDR3 sequences, with 30% as singletons. Sample time point: pre-sensitization, week 0. Treatment indicated: therapeutic diphenylcyclopropenone sensitization with weekly scalp DPC. Sequences were derived from whole blood, sampled in connection with sensitization to the hapten diphenylcyclopropenone (DPC). These receptors were collected from a woman in her twenties or thirties with alopecia areata. Some clones in this sample may be carry-over from other donors' samples.

The V and J genes are TRBV29-1 and TRBJ2-7; 10 positions agree with TRBD2. This CDR3 comprises 12 residues. V dropped 2 bases and J dropped 6; count of bases not matched to a gene: 1. Germline values: CDR1 SQVTM, CDR2 ANQGSEA. CDR3 region: CSVEPSGSEQYF. Written as DNA, the CDR3 is TGCAGCGTTGAACCTAGCGGGAGCGAGCAGTACTTC.

The chain couples TRBV7-9 to TRBJ2-2; possibly TRBD1 or TRBD2 for D (5 bases each). The ends were cut back, 8 bases at V and 9 bases at J, with 13 bases in the middle. Germline V lookup: CDR1 SEHNR, CDR2 FQNEAQ (reference sequence). This CDR3 has 12 amino acids. CDR3: CASGAGTWELFF. The DNA for the CDR3 is TGTGCCAGCGGAGCCGGGACCTGGGAGCTGTTTTTT.

This clonotype showed up just a few times. CDR3: CASSGLAGAPETQYF. The CDR3, as DNA: TGTGCCAGCAGCGGACTAGCGGGGGCCCCTGAGACCCAGTACTTC. The chain joins TRBV7-6 to TRBJ2-5, with 13 positions matching TRBD2. This CDR3 comprises 15 residues. Germline lookup yields CDR1 SGHVS and CDR2 FNYEAQ. After removal of 5 bases from V and 5 bases from J, the junction contained 5 bases not matched to a gene.

The sample holds a few counts of this clonotype. The chain uses TRBV7-3 and TRBJ2-1, with TRBD1 matching 8 bases. The CDR3 consists of 18 residues. J was trimmed by 5 bases and V by 2 bases; bases with no gene match: 14. CDR1 SGHTA and CDR2 FQGTGA come from the germline V gene. CDR3 sequence: CASSLRGLGQGPDNEQFF. Written as DNA, the CDR3 is TGTGCCAGCAGCTTACGGGGCCTCGGACAGGGCCCGGACAATGAGCAGTTCTTC.

A few counts support this clonotype. This sequence joins TRBV3-1 and TRBJ1-1, with D unresolved. V was pared by 1 base and J by 7 bases, with 10 bases between. Germline V gives CDR1 LGHDT, CDR2 YNNKEL (reference sequence). This CDR3 has 13 residues. This chain's CDR3 is CASSQGLSIEAFF. The CDR3, as DNA: TGTGCCAGCAGCCAAGGCCTCTCTATTGAAGCTTTCTTT.

J is TRBJ2-7 and V is TRBV3-1; 8 bases are shared with TRBD1. With V trimmed by 4 bases and J by 6 bases, 8 bases remained unmatched. Germline V gene data show CDR1 as LGHDT and CDR2 as YNNKEL (reference sequence). CDR3 length: 14 amino acids. CDR3 amino acids: CASSRETGASEQYF. The CDR3 region has the DNA TGTGCCAGCAGCCGCGAGACAGGGGCCTCCGAGCAGTACTTC.

V usage is TRBV5-6 and J usage is TRBJ2-3; D possibly uses TRBD1 or TRBD2 (6 bases each). The CDR3 loop spans 15 amino acids. With 8 bases removed from V and 2 bases from J, the gap between germline ends came to 18 bases. In germline, CDR1 is SGHDT, CDR2 YYEEEE. This CDR3 is CASRRGGRNTDTQYF. CDR3 nucleotide sequence: TGTGCCAGTCGACGAGGGGGGCGAAACACAGATACGCAGTATTTT.